This is a list of T cell receptor beta chains from one sample in a study of shared T cell receptors in the human thymus. TCRdb's table, derived via immunoSEQ multiplex PCR, lists solely in-frame clones and lacks some. Of about 380,000 clones listed, 85% to 95% were seen once; the top ten hold 0.015% to 0.025%. The sequenced sample was thymocytes. The receptors here all came from a human donor. The CDR3 runs from the conserved cysteine through the conserved F or W. The D gene is left open where the match is weak. The size of a clone is reported for some rows only, either as once, few or many, or as a class for expanded clones.

TRBJ1-1	TRBV11-2	NA	NA	TGTGCCAGCAGCCCCCGCCGGGAAGGAACTGAAGCTTTCTTT	CASSPRREGTEAFF
TRBJ2-7	TRBV7-2	NA	NA	TGTGCCAGCAGCTTAGTTCCCACTAGCTCCTACGAGCAGTACTTC	CASSLVPTSSYEQYF
TRBJ2-1	TRBV29-1	NA	NA	TGCAGCGGTCAGACTAGTCTGGCACGGAGGAACAATGAGCAGTTCTTC	CSGQTSLARRNNEQFF
TRBJ2-2	TRBV6-1	NA	NA	TGTGCCAGCAGTGAAGCGGGCAGGGGTAACACCGGGGAGCTGTTTTTT	CASSEAGRGNTGELFF
TRBJ1-5	TRBV2	NA	TRBD1	TGTGCCAGCAGTTATACTCGGACAGGGGTAAATCATCAGCCCCAGCATTTT	CASSYTRTGVNHQPQHF
TRBJ2-1	TRBV27	NA	NA	TGTGCCAGCAGGGGGCTAGCGAATTACAATGAGCAGTTCTTC	CASRGLANYNEQFF
TRBJ2-2	TRBV28	NA	TRBD1	TGTGCCAGCAGTTTATGCAGTGACAGGGGGCGGGGCGGGGAGCTGTTTTTT	CASSLCSDRGRGGELFF
TRBJ1-2	TRBV7-8	NA	NA	TGTGCCAGCAGCTTAAAGAGGGATTATGGCTACACCTTC	CASSLKRDYGYTF
TRBJ2-1	TRBV30	NA	TRBD2	TGTGCCTGGACCCTAACTAGCGGGAGAGGGGGAAGGTATGAGCAGTTCTTC	CAWTLTSGRGGRYEQFF
TRBJ2-3	TRBV11-2	NA	NA	TGTGCCAGCAGCCGATATGGGACGAGGGATACGCAGTATTTT	CASSRYGTRDTQYF
TRBJ1-6	TRBV28	NA	TRBD1	TGTGCCAGCAGTCCCGACGGGACAGACTTTCATTCACCCCTCCACTTT	CASSPDGTDFHSPLHF
TRBJ2-7	TRBV7-2	NA	NA	TGTGCCAGCAGCTTAAAATGGGGGGCCTACGAGCAGTACTTC	CASSLKWGAYEQYF
TRBJ1-1	TRBV28	NA	NA	TGTGCCAGCAGTTTATCGAGGCGATTAAGCCCGATGAACACTGAAGCTTTCTTT	CASSLSRRLSPMNTEAFF
TRBJ2-1	TRBV7-9	few	TRBD2	TGTGCCAGCAGCCCAAAGAGCGGGAGGGTGGGCAATGAGCAGTTCTTC	CASSPKSGRVGNEQFF
TRBJ2-1	TRBV18	NA	NA	TGTGCCAGCTCAGAAGGGCGGGACTCCTCCTACAATGAGCAGTTCTTC	CASSEGRDSSYNEQFF
TRBJ2-1	TRBV4-3	NA	TRBD2	TGCGCCAGCAGCCAACTAGCGGGAACGCGCCGCAATGAGCAGTTCTTC	CASSQLAGTRRNEQFF
TRBJ2-3	TRBV9	NA	TRBD2	TGTGCCAGCAGTCCTATCCGACCCGGGACTAGCGGGAGTGTGATAGATACGCAGTATTTT	CASSPIRPGTSGSVIDTQYF
TRBJ2-1	TRBV10-1	NA	TRBD2	TGCGCCAGCAGTGAGTCAGGGGCGGGAGGCTACAATGAGCAGTTCTTC	CASSESGAGGYNEQFF
TRBJ2-5	TRBV30	NA	NA	TGTGCCTGGAGGCGGGCATCCGGGGCAGGTGGCTCTTACTTC	CAWRRASGAGGSYF
TRBJ2-1	TRBV5-6	NA	TRBD1	TGTGCCAGCAGCGGCCGGGACAGGGGCCAAGGTGAGCAGTTCTTC	CASSGRDRGQGEQFF
TRBJ2-4	TRBV9	NA	TRBD2	TGTGCCAGCAGCCCCGGGGCGGGGCGGGGGATGACCAAAAACATTCAGTACTTC	CASSPGAGRGMTKNIQYF
TRBJ1-4	TRBV6-1	NA	NA	TGTGCCAGCAGTGACCCGATCCAAATCGAATCCCCACCCCATGAAAAACTGTTTTTT	CASSDPIQIESPPHEKLFF
TRBJ2-3	TRBV4-1	NA	TRBD2	TGCGCCAGCAGCCAAGATAGGGCGGGAGGAACAGATACGCAGTATTTT	CASSQDRAGGTDTQYF
TRBJ1-1	TRBV27	NA	TRBD1	TGTGCCAGCAGTCGGACAGGGGGCGCGGATCGCACTGAAGCTTTCTTT	CASSRTGGADRTEAFF
TRBJ2-1	TRBV5-6	NA	NA	TGTGCCAGCAGCTTGTGGGCGGTGGGCCGGGAAGGGTTTGAGCAGTTCTTC	CASSLWAVGREGFEQFF
TRBJ2-7	TRBV20-1	NA	NA	TGCAGTGCTAGATCGTCCTACGAGCAGTACTTC	CSARSSYEQYF
TRBJ1-1	TRBV5-1	NA	NA	TGCGCCAGCGGGTCCCAAGGGAACACTGAAGCTTTCTTT	CASGSQGNTEAFF
TRBJ1-5	TRBV6-6	NA	NA	TGTGCCAGCAGCACCACACGCCGAGATCGCAATCAGCCCCAGCATTTT	CASSTTRRDRNQPQHF
TRBJ2-6	TRBV14	NA	NA	TGTGCCAGCAGCCCATCGGGACGGCCCTCTGGGGCCAACGTCCTGACTTTC	CASSPSGRPSGANVLTF
TRBJ2-6	TRBV9	NA	TRBD2	TGTGCCAGCAGCGTCGTAGCGGGAGGGTTCTCTGGGGCCAACGTCCTGACTTTC	CASSVVAGGFSGANVLTF
TRBJ2-1	TRBV4-2	NA	NA	TGTGCCAGCAGCCAAGTTGGTCCGGAGAGCTCCTACAATGAGCAGTTCTTC	CASSQVGPESSYNEQFF
TRBJ2-1	TRBV7-3	NA	NA	TGTGCCAGCAGCCGAAATGCAGGTACCGGTGAGCAGTTCTTC	CASSRNAGTGEQFF
TRBJ2-3	TRBV7-9	NA	TRBD1	TGTGCCAGCAGCTCGGACAGGTGGAGCACAGATACGCAGTATTTT	CASSSDRWSTDTQYF
TRBJ2-6	TRBV7-8	NA	TRBD1	TGTGCCAGCAGCTTAGGAGGTCCAGGGGGCTCTCTCTCTGGGGCCAACGTCCTGACTTTC	CASSLGGPGGSLSGANVLTF
TRBJ2-7	TRBV29-1	NA	TRBD2	TGCAGCGCTGATACCGGGACTAGCGACCCCTACGAGCAGTACTTC	CSADTGTSDPYEQYF
TRBJ2-3	TRBV6-6	NA	NA	TGTGCCATCCGGACTTCCACAGATACGCAGTATTTT	CAIRTSTDTQYF
TRBJ1-2	TRBV2	NA	TRBD1	TGTGCCAGCAGTCTCAAAAACGAAGACAGGGGTGACTATGGCTACACCTTC	CASSLKNEDRGDYGYTF
TRBJ2-7	TRBV4-2	NA	TRBD1	TGTGCCAGCAGCTCCAGGGGGTGGGAGCAGTACTTC	CASSSRGWEQYF
TRBJ2-1	TRBV7-3	once	NA	TGTGCCAGCAGCTTAAGCTACGAGAGTTTCGACAATGAGCAGTTCTTC	CASSLSYESFDNEQFF
TRBJ2-7	TRBV5-6	NA	TRBD1	TGTGCCAGCAGCCCTCCGGGACAGGGGATTGGCTACGAGCAGTACTTC	CASSPPGQGIGYEQYF
TRBJ2-1	TRBV2	NA	TRBD1	TGTGCCAGCAGCGGGACAGGGCACAATGAGCAGTTCTTC	CASSGTGHNEQFF
TRBJ2-7	TRBV4-1	NA	NA	TGCGCCAGCAGCCAAGATGGGGGGTACGAGCAGTACTTC	CASSQDGGYEQYF
TRBJ1-5	TRBV2	NA	TRBD1	TGTGCCAGCAGTGGCGGACAGGGTACTCATTATTATAGCAATCAGCCCCAGCATTTT	CASSGGQGTHYYSNQPQHF
TRBJ2-2	TRBV2	NA	TRBD1	TGTGCCAGCAGTACAAGACAGGGGGTCTACACCGGGGAGCTGTTTTTT	CASSTRQGVYTGELFF
TRBJ1-1	TRBV5-1	NA	NA	TGCGCCAGCAGCCCCGGACAGCCCAAAACTGAAGCTTTCTTT	CASSPGQPKTEAFF
TRBJ1-5	TRBV15	NA	NA	TGTGCCACCAGCAGCCGGGCCTCAAATCAGCCCCAGCATTTT	CATSSRASNQPQHF
TRBJ2-1	TRBV6-7	NA	TRBD2	TGTGCCAGCAGAGAGGGACTAGTTATCTACAATGAGCAGTTCTTC	CASREGLVIYNEQFF
TRBJ1-2	TRBV7-9	NA	NA	TGTGCCAGCAGCTTAGCGAAGGGGGTCTATGGCTACACCTTC	CASSLAKGVYGYTF